The TCR beta chain described here comes from a study of identical twins. General study results and limits: Shared out-of-frame alpha sequences (those common to twins) showed excess low generation probability. Conclusions were based on cross-sectional statistical analysis, without following the same donors.

Remarks on this clonotype: No antigen is known for it.

The CDR3 has 16 amino acids. Germline V CDR1 and CDR2: SGHDN, FVKESK. V lost 4 bases, J lost 15 bases, and 28 bases lay in between. A universal primer site was added by template switching, and unique molecular identifiers were carried by the cDNA. TCRdb reanalysed the 5' RACE reads using MiXCR and keeps one entry per CDR3 protein. The sample includes around 370,000 distinct CDR3 sequences, approximately 8.8% seen only once; the top ten take about 9.1%. The TCR originated in a woman aged 50 to 60 in good health. Input material: naive T cells sorted from blood. This chain connects TRBV14 to TRBJ2-1; possibly TRBD1 or TRBD2 for D (5 bases each). The CDR3 is CASSRPGTLFSRSLFF. The DNA of the CDR3 is TGTGCCAGCAGCCGCCCCGGGACCCTTTTTTCTCGCAGTCTGTTCTTC.